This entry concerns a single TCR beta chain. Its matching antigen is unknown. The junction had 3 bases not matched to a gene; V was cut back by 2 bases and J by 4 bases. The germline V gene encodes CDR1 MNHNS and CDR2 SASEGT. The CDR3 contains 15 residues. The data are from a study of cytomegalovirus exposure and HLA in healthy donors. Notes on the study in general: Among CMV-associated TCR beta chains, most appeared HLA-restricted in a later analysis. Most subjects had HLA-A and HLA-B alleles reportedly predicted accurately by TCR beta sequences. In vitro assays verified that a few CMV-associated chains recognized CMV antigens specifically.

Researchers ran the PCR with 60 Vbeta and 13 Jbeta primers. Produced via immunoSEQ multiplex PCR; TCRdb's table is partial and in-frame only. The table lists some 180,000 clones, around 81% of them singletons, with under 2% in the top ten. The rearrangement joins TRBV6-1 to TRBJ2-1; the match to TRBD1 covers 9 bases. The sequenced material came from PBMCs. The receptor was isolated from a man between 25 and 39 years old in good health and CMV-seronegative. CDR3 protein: CASSETGQGYNEQFF. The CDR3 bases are TGTGCCAGCAGTGAAACGGGACAGGGTTACAATGAGCAGTTCTTC.